This TCR beta chain is from a study of blood T cell repertoires in COVID-19. The overall study: Acute and convalescent COVID-19 samples came from the United States, Italy and Spain. T cells, B-cell-depleted T cells, or PBMCs supplied cDNA or gDNA.

Per the original methods: Reference gene primer amplification gave estimated nucleated cell counts. Produced via immunoSEQ multiplex PCR; TCRdb's table is partial and in-frame only. For V, J and clone size, that table is used; D and trimming come from the DNA. This sample has about 150,000 clones; 70% to 85% occur once, and the top ten carry more than 7.5%. Looked up from germline, CDR1 is LGHDT and CDR2 is YNNKEL (reference sequence). The V gene end was trimmed by 5 bases and the J gene end by 4 bases; junction bases not matched to a gene: 7. The CDR3 is 15 amino acids. This sequence joins TRBV3-1 (or the pseudogene TRBV3-2) and TRBJ1-4, with 7 bases that match TRBD1. This TCR was recovered from a woman aged 50 to 60 with acute or convalescent COVID-19. Sequenced sample: peripheral blood. The CDR3 is CASSLTNRGNEKLFF. In DNA, the CDR3 is TGTGCCAGCAGCTTGACTAACAGGGGTAATGAAAAACTGTTTTTT.